One T cell receptor (beta chain) is described in this entry. This table comes from immunoSEQ multiplex PCR, and its TCRdb copy is limited to in-frame clones, with some not included. The sample gives about 71,000 clones, roughly 91% of which show up once; around a fifth is in the top ten. This CDR3 has 14 amino acids. V was pared by 4 bases and J by 3 bases, with 13 bases between. The V gene's germline CDR1 is SGHRS and CDR2 YFSETQ. The data belong to a study of control samples from healthy donors and cancer patients. This clonotype was obtained from a man aged 55-75 years with lung cancer. The rearrangement joins TRBV5-1 to TRBJ2-5, with D possibly TRBD1 on 6 matching bases. Input material: PBMCs. CDR3 residues: CASSLRTEKETQYF. The CDR3, as DNA: TGCGCCAGCAGCCTACGGACAGAAAAAGAGACCCAGTACTTC.